This TCR beta chain was identified during a study of cytomegalovirus exposure and HLA in healthy donors (dated by TCRdb to about 2017). Regarding the study in general: An earlier analysis of roughly 630 of the donors reported approximately 300 Gb of sequence data and around 110 million unique TCR beta sequences from approximately 180 million T cells. An early release that covered approximately 600 HLA-typed donors contained approximately 300 gigabases of sequencing data and roughly 84 million unique TCR sequences. Among the roughly 400 genotyped donors, approximately 76% belonged to the genetic ancestry cluster associated with self-reported Caucasian donors. The study aimed to test whether signatures of past pathogen exposure could be identified by cataloging public T cell receptors. The T cell repertoires of about 700 subjects were profiled by immunosequencing and related to cytomegalovirus serostatus. A separate validation cohort of some 130 different subjects was used in addition to the approximately 700-subject first cohort. To predict cytomegalovirus infection status, the study combined high-throughput TCR immunosequencing, statistical association of individual TCRs with disease status, and machine learning. In a later analysis, previously published TCR beta repertoires from more than 500 donors were re-analyzed and high-resolution HLA genotyping was added so that TCR occurrence patterns could be studied. Rather than using new phenotypic data, the later analysis identified candidate immune exposures from TCR beta sequences and from how often those sequences occurred across donors. An earlier analysis of around 540 of the donors applied high-throughput TCR beta sequencing to assess whether each TCR beta V gene segment acted as functional or pseudogenic. Donor age, sex, ethnicity and CMV serostatus were compiled alongside the repertoire data. In a later genetic analysis, genome-wide SNP genotypes for about 55% of the roughly 700 donors were used, and that subset was treated as a discovery cohort. All discovery cohort repertoires had been generated on a single sequencing platform. HLA typing included class I and class II loci at four-digit resolution. The number of donors typed differed by locus, with about 629-640 for A, B, C, DRB1 and DQB1, over 500 for DQA1, 600 to 610 for DPA1, and 450 to 480 for DPB1. Four to six DR-DQ haplotypes were handled as single units for association and clustering, since linkage in the cohort was strong. Among some 400 genotyped donors of the cohort, an average of approximately 220,000 unique TCR beta nucleotide sequences was sequenced per donor, of which approximately 19% were non-productive. Here is what the overall study found, with its caveats: The sequencing pipeline was judged likely to have produced a cluster of highly shared sequence variants as a technical artifact. The presence/absence analyses assumed that sequencing depth was roughly uniform across donors, and that assumption may not be true. Because some donors lacked HLA typing at each locus, the association tests relied only on the typed subset. Strong co-occurrence of HLA alleles, especially DR and DQ, made assigning TCR associations to individual alleles difficult. The earlier analysis of 587 of the donors excluded approximately 15 rarely observed V segments, including chromosome 9 orphons, because counts were too low. In a later analysis, most CMV-associated TCR beta chains were found to appear HLA-restricted, with HLA associations seemingly driven largely by CMV exposure. A further reported finding was that TCR beta sequences accurately predicted the HLA-A and HLA-B alleles for most subjects in the first cohort. A later genetic analysis associated a missense DCLRE1C variant with V-gene and J-gene trimming of TCR beta chains, and an independent cohort replicated the association. At a false discovery rate of 0.05, a later analysis linked 15,000 to 20,000 TCR beta sequences to specific HLA alleles. For the cohort, immune exposure information was limited to CMV serostatus. The study gave a list of 150 to 200 TCR beta chains associated with cytomegalovirus. This cohort had only TCR beta chains sequenced, and the lack of alpha or paired-chain data limited which features could be detected. While some public TCRs were present in many individuals, most TCR sequences turned up only very rarely across donors. Linkage disequilibrium might explain the correlated functional status among segregating V segments, but an unknown experimental factor could not be ruled out. A later analysis found that TCR association rates varied across HLA loci, with DRB1 alleles showing the most associated TCRs and HLA-C alleles the fewest. Compared with equally common non-associated chains, HLA-associated TCR beta chains in a later analysis were more clonally expanded and had lower generation probabilities. The authors suggested that the approach could potentially be extended to other disease states and immunological phenotypes. Cytomegalovirus status was reported to be diagnosed by the classifier with high specificity and sensitivity in both the original and validation cohorts. In an earlier analysis of fewer than 700 of the donors, most TCR beta V segments appeared in productive rearrangements about 87% or about 30% of the time, broadly matching IMGT annotations. Compared with the approximately 670-donor mean, donors in an Asian-associated ancestry cluster had fewer N-insertions in productive TCRs, according to a later genetic analysis. A later analysis reported that several top co-occurrence clusters appeared linked to parvovirus B19, influenza, CMV and Epstein-Barr virus. In vitro tests confirmed that a few of the cytomegalovirus-associated TCR beta chains recognize cytomegalovirus antigens. The 87-base-pair reads could not distinguish some IMGT-functional V segments, including TRBV6-2 and TRBV6-3, so those segments were excluded.

The germline V gene (reference sequence) specifies SGHNT as CDR1 and YYREEE as CDR2. Clipping removes 4 bases from V and 3 bases from J, with 4 as the unmatched junction base count. The CDR3, from cysteine to phenylalanine, totals 13 residues. Solely the CDR3 DNA is kept, with 39 bases framed from the first base. Libraries were made using the immunoSEQ multiplex PCR assay. A mixture of 60 forward primers for TCR Vbeta segments and 13 reverse primers for TCR Jbeta segments was used in the multiplex PCR. The CDR3 region of rearranged TCR beta genes was amplified from genomic DNA with a multiplex PCR assay. The Illumina HiSeq System was used to sequence the amplified TCR beta libraries as 87-base-pair reads. The original pipeline was this. Across the roughly 640 repertoires, a later analysis counted 78 million or so unique TCR beta chains, around 11 million of which were shared by at least two donors. To remove PCR and sequencing errors, raw reads were error-corrected and collapsed into unique sequences using a nearest-neighbor algorithm that merged closely related sequences. V, D and J gene segments were assigned by aligning CDR3 sequences to IMGT reference sequences. For a sequence to be retained, a match of at least six nucleotides to both a V gene segment and a J gene segment was required. A rearrangement counted as productive if the CDR3 had no stop codons and remained in frame with V and J, and every other rearrangement counted as non-productive. Following IMGT convention, CDR3 was defined as the stretch from the second conserved V-encoded cysteine up to the conserved J-encoded phenylalanine. Sequences without an unambiguous match to a single V gene segment were excluded from the earlier analysis of 450 to 650 of the donors. An earlier analysis of just under 600 of the donors called V segments functional above 56.7% productive rearrangements and segregating when the between-donor standard deviation exceeded 5%. A statistical classification framework was developed to diagnose cytomegalovirus status using the catalog of TCR beta chain sequences. V and J gene assignment, in a later analysis, came from comparing TCR nucleotide sequences with IMGT/GENE-DB human TR gene sequences. In a later analysis, CDR3 sequences and most-parsimonious VDJ recombination scenarios were assigned using the TCRdist pipeline. A later analysis defined each TCR beta chain by its CDR3 amino acid sequence plus V-gene family, and excluded reads lacking a unique V-gene family. To address suspected cross-contamination and a sequencing artifact, a later analysis removed under 600 highly shared, low-generation-probability nucleotide sequences. A later analysis calculated a clonal expansion index for each public chain from normalized within-repertoire ranks of inferred template counts. In a later analysis, generation probabilities were computed using a VDJ recombination model fitted to out-of-frame rearrangements, and the results were checked against IGoR. In a later analysis, TCR-TCR, TCR-HLA and TCR-CMV co-occurrence was scored with hypergeometric tests, and a repertoire-size bias correction was applied to TCR pairs. False discovery rates were estimated in a later analysis by permuting HLA or CMV assignments 20 times. In a later analysis, co-occurring TCRs were grouped using DBSCAN, with TCRdist sequence similarity added in when clustering inside HLA-allele-positive subsets. Repertoires with fewer than 30,000 or more than 120,000 public chains, plus five repertoires with anomalous nucleotide sharing, were excluded from co-occurrence clustering. The clones in this table, taken by TCRdb from immuneACCESS, are in-frame only. Not every clone is retained; where verified, under half of the shortfall comes from an unresolved V gene, and the cause of the rest is unknown. The D gene and trimming were derived from the DNA, and the V and J assignments and clone size from that table. Counted in this sample were fewer than 250,000 clones; roughly four fifths of them appeared once. The leading ten clones occupy approximately 3% of the sample.

A word on this clone: Its binding antigen is unknown. Nothing much larger sits one base from this clone, and base qualities are not available.

The cohort comprised under 700 healthy bone marrow donors. At the time of sampling, every cohort member was nominally healthy, though immune exposures that went unrecorded were likely present. The donor was CMV seropositive and belonged to the group of 250 to 350 seropositive cohort members. Each donor provided a peripheral blood sample, and peripheral blood mononuclear cells were used for TCR beta sequencing. Genomic DNA was extracted from the blood cell samples with the Qiagen DNeasy Blood Extraction Kit. The source is a woman aged 25 to 39 in good health and CMV-seropositive. The V and J genes are TRBV5-4 and TRBJ2-7; 7 bases in the junction line up with TRBD1. Sequencing was done on a sample of PBMCs. The DNA sequence follows: TGTGCCAGCAGCACCAGGACAGGCTACGAGCAGTACTTC. It specifies CASSTRTGYEQYF.